The source of this T cell receptor beta chain is a study of cytomegalovirus exposure and HLA in healthy donors. Profiling relied on immunoSEQ multiplex PCR, and the TCRdb table lists in-frame clones only, not all of them. The sample lists about 160,000 clones, roughly nine tenths seen once, with 4% to 4.5% in the top ten. Comment on this clone: What it binds is unknown.

V was clipped by 7 bases and J by 2 bases; unmatched bases: 10. This CDR3 comprises 15 residues. From germline, CDR1 is MGHDK and CDR2 SYGVNS. Overall study findings and caveats: There were a few CMV-associated chains whose specificity for CMV antigens was confirmed in vitro. A list of more than 150 TCR beta chains associated with cytomegalovirus was given. It was reportedly the case that the classifier diagnosed cytomegalovirus status with high specificity and sensitivity. Most TCR sequences were uncommon, yet certain public TCRs appeared in many donors.

This TCR was recovered from a man between 18 and 29 years old in good health and CMV-seropositive. Input material: PBMCs. The genes are TRBV25-1 and TRBJ2-5; 7 bases agree with TRBD2. Here the CDR3 reads CASNGRERGQETQYF. CDR3 DNA: TGTGCCAGCAACGGGCGGGAGAGAGGGCAAGAGACCCAGTACTTC.